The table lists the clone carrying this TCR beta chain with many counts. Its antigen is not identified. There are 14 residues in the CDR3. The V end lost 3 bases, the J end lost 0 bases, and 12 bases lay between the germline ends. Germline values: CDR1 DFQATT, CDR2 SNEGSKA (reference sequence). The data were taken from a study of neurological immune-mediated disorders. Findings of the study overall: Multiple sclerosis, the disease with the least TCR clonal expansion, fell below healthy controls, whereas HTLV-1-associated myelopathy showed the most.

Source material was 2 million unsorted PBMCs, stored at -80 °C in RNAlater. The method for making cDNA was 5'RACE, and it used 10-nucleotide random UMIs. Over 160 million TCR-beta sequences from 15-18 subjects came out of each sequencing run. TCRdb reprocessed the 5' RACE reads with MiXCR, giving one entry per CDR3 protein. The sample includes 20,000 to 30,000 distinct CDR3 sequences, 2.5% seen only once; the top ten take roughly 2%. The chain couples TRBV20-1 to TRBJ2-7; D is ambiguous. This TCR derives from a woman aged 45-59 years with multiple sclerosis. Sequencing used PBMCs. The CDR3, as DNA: TGCAGTGCTAGTTCCGGGCGGAGCTCCTACGAGCAGTACTTC. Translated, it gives CSASSGRSSYEQYF.